This TCR beta chain derives from a study of T-cell reconstitution after alpha-beta-depleted transplantation in children. Notes on the study in general: T-cell numbers and diversity, one year after transplant, stemmed largely from T cells that were newly produced.

The sample holds a few counts of this clonotype. Its antigen is currently unknown. The V gene lost 4 bases and the J gene lost 0 bases, with 19 bases spanning the gap. Per germline, CDR1 LGHNA and CDR2 YSLEER. CDR3 length: 18 residues. Unique molecular identifiers featured in how the TCRbeta library was prepared. TCRdb used MiXCR to reprocess the PCR reads, holding one entry per CDR3 protein. The repertoire includes about 470,000 distinct CDR3 sequences, 43% of them detected once, and roughly 27% sits in the top ten. The chain is built from TRBV4-3 and TRBJ2-4, with D tentatively TRBD1 or TRBD2 (5 bases each). This sequence originates from a girl aged 2 to 10 with aplastic anemia, due to receive a stem cell transplant. Sequenced material: PBMCs, taken before TCRalphabeta/CD19-depleted stem cell transplant. In DNA, the CDR3 is TGCGCCAGCAGCCCCGTCCCGAGCGGACAACTAGCCAAAAACATTCAGTACTTC. This gives the protein CASSPVPSGQLAKNIQYF.